The 22 T cell receptor beta chains listed next were all sequenced from one sample in a study of blood T cell repertoires in COVID-19. Data came from immunoSEQ multiplex PCR; TCRdb stores just in-frame clones and leaves some out. Here the sample spans some 100,000 clones, 86% being singletons. Material: peripheral blood. The receptor source for this set is a man aged 45-60 years with acute or convalescent COVID-19.

V usage is TRBV19 and J usage is TRBJ1-2; D perhaps matches TRBD1 (6 bases). V shed 3 bases and J shed 0 bases, with 11 bases lying between them. The germline gives CDR1 LNHDA, CDR2 SQIVND (reference sequence). The CDR3 is 15 residues long. The CDR3 DNA is TGTGCCAGTAGTATTGCAGGGGCTCCTAACTATGGCTACACCTTC. Protein: CASSIAGAPNYGYTF.

The chain is built from TRBV5-5 and TRBJ2-7; D not resolved. Trimming cost V 0 bases and J 0 bases, with 7 bases left between them. CDR3 size: 14 residues. Germline CDR1 SGHKS, CDR2 YYEKEE (reference sequence). The CDR3 sequence is CASSLGTSSYEQYF. CDR3 coding DNA: TGTGCCAGCAGCTTGGGAACCAGCTCCTACGAGCAGTACTTC.

The CDR3 nucleotides are TGCGCCAGCAGCTTACAGGGGAGCGCGGGCACTGAAGCTTTCTTT. As protein: CASSLQGSAGTEAFF. The chain carries TRBV5-1 and TRBJ1-1, with 7 bases aligning to TRBD1. The V and J ends lost 2 bases and 4 bases, in that order; junction bases with no gene match: 8. Germline CDR1 is SGHRS and CDR2 is YFSETQ. The CDR3 is made up of 15 amino acids.

The chain combines TRBV12-3 or TRBV12-4 with TRBJ1-2; weak D call: TRBD1 (5 bases). CDR3 length: 11 residues. Trimming took off 4 bases at V and 5 bases at J, with 5 bases between the two ends. Here the CDR3 reads CASSSGYGYTF. Here the CDR3 DNA reads TGTGCCAGCAGTTCAGGGTATGGCTACACCTTC.

V is TRBV6-5 and J is TRBJ1-1; D is unclear. With 5 bases removed from V and 5 bases from J, the gap between germline ends came to 9 bases. The germline V gene has CDR1 MNHEY and CDR2 SVGAGI. This CDR3 has 12 amino acids. The DNA for the CDR3 is TGTGCCAGCAGTAACAGAAGGACTGAAGCTTTCTTT. Encoded protein: CASSNRRTEAFF.

The chain links TRBV7-3 to TRBJ1-1; D is unclear. In germline, CDR1 is SGHTA, CDR2 FQGTGA. The CDR3 covers 20 residues. Deletions cut 2 bases from V and 1 base from J, with 26 bases between. The CDR3 DNA reads as TGTGCCAGCAGCTTATCCCCAATTTCCACCTCAGGTCCAGGGAACACTGAAGCTTTCTTT. The encoded protein is CASSLSPISTSGPGNTEAFF.

This clone was seen only a few times. The chain uses TRBV3-1 (or the pseudogene TRBV3-2) and TRBJ1-2; the match to TRBD1 covers 8 bases. Germline V gene data show CDR1 as LGHDT and CDR2 as YNNKEL (reference sequence). V shed 5 bases and J 7 bases; nucleotides not matched to a gene: 12. The CDR3 covers 15 residues. The CDR3 is CASSLRTGTARGYTF. DNA for the CDR3: TGTGCCAGCAGCTTACGGACAGGGACTGCACGTGGCTACACCTTC.

V gene TRBV4-1 combines with J gene TRBJ1-6, with D uncertain. CDR1 is MGHRA, CDR2 YSYEKL, per germline. This CDR3 comprises 15 residues. V gave up 0 bases and J gave up 7 bases, with 10 bases separating them. CDR3 DNA sequence: TGCGCCAGCAGCCAAGATTGGAGGGAAAATTCACCCCTCCACTTT. This translates into CASSQDWRENSPLHF.

The V and J genes are TRBV2 and TRBJ2-3, with TRBD2 identical over 13 bases. J lost 7 bases, V lost 5 bases, and 12 bases had no gene match. The germline V gene has CDR1 SNHLY and CDR2 FYNNEI. The CDR3 sequence is 17 residues long. This CDR3 reads CASSPRGLAGVGNTQYF. The CDR3 DNA follows: TGTGCCAGCAGTCCCCGAGGACTAGCGGGAGTGGGGAATACGCAGTATTTT.

The chain carries TRBV7-9 and TRBJ2-3, with 13 bases that match TRBD2. The CDR3 covers 15 residues. Germline CDR1 SEHNR, CDR2 FQNEAQ (reference sequence). Trimming at V came to 4 bases and at J to 5 bases, leaving 3 bases not matched to a gene. Written as DNA, the CDR3 is TGTGCCAGCAGCTCTAGACTAGCGGGAGGAGATACGCAGTATTTT. Protein product: CASSSRLAGGDTQYF.

V is TRBV5-1 and J is TRBJ2-7; 8 bases agree with TRBD1. CDR1 is SGHRS and CDR2 is YFSETQ in the germline V gene. The CDR3 is made up of 14 amino acids. V was pared by 0 bases and J by 5 bases, with 4 bases of the junction left unmatched. CDR3 in amino acids: CASSLVQGAHEQYF. The CDR3 DNA reads TGCGCCAGCAGCTTGGTTCAGGGGGCCCACGAGCAGTACTTC.

This chain uses TRBV9 with TRBJ2-1; 9 bases are a match to TRBD2. Unmatched junction bases numbered 7, after V lost 6 bases and J lost 6 bases. Germline V gene lookup returns CDR1 SGDLS and CDR2 YYNGEE. This CDR3 has 14 residues. CDR3 in DNA: TGTGCCAGCACCGTTAGCGGGAGTAGCAATGAGCAGTTCTTC. It is translated as CASTVSGSSNEQFF.

CDR3 sequence (DNA): TGTGCCATCAGTGAGATGAAGACTAGCACAGATACGCAGTATTTT. Translated, it gives CAISEMKTSTDTQYF. The rearrangement joins TRBV10-3 to TRBJ2-3, with D unresolved. The ends were cut back, 2 bases at V and 0 bases at J, with 9 bases in the middle. This CDR3 has 15 amino acids. CDR1 and CDR2 from the germline V gene are ENHRY and SYGVKD.

V and J are TRBV4-2 and TRBJ2-5; 13 bases are shared with TRBD2. Per the germline V gene, CDR1 is LGHNA and CDR2 is YNFKEQ. The CDR3 has 18 amino acids. Losses at the gene ends were 0 bases for V and 5 bases for J; bases not matched to a gene: 9. The CDR3 sequence: CASSQERLAGGIQETQYF. The CDR3 nucleotides are TGTGCCAGCAGCCAAGAGCGACTAGCGGGAGGCATTCAGGAGACCCAGTACTTC.

This chain joins TRBV5-8 and TRBJ2-2, with TRBD1 matching 7 bases. Germline V gives CDR1 SGHTS, CDR2 YDEGEE. The CDR3 has 13 amino acids. The V segment lost 3 bases and the J segment 14 bases; nucleotides outside the gene matches: 10. The CDR3: CASSSGTAGALFF. For the CDR3, the DNA is TGTGCCAGCAGCTCGGGGACAGCCGGAGCTCTGTTTTTT.

V usage is TRBV25-1 and J usage is TRBJ2-2; D is undetermined. Germline V gene sequence: CDR1 MGHDK, CDR2 SYGVNS. The CDR3 consists of 13 residues. V gave up 5 bases and J gave up 8 bases, with 12 bases separating them. The CDR3 protein is CASSQEFGGELFF. CDR3 DNA sequence: TGTGCCAGCAGTCAAGAATTCGGTGGGGAGCTGTTTTTT.

The chain employs TRBV5-1 and TRBJ1-2; D uncertain. This CDR3 has 14 amino acids. CDR1 is SGHRS, CDR2 YFSETQ, per germline. V was trimmed by 5 bases and J by 3 bases, leaving 14 bases between them. CDR3 loop: CASSKFGEDYGYTF. DNA for the CDR3: TGCGCCAGCAGTAAGTTTGGGGAGGACTATGGCTACACCTTC.

The table lists this clone with a count of one. The gene calls are TRBV19 and TRBJ1-1; no reliable D call. This CDR3 comprises 13 residues. CDR1 and CDR2 from the germline V gene are LNHDA and SQIVND (reference sequence). V was pared by 7 bases and J by 5 bases, with 14 bases between. The CDR3 loop reads CASTKQPRTEAFF. The DNA of the CDR3 is TGTGCCAGTACCAAGCAGCCGCGGACTGAAGCTTTCTTT.

The chain links TRBV7-6 to TRBJ2-7; TRBD2 might be the D (7 bases). Trimming took off 2 bases at V and 2 bases at J, with 13 bases between the two ends. Germline V lookup: CDR1 SGHVS, CDR2 FNYEAQ. The CDR3 sequence is 15 residues long. This CDR3 reads CASSLKGGPPYEQYF. Written as DNA, the CDR3 is TGTGCCAGCAGCTTAAAGGGGGGGCCACCCTACGAGCAGTACTTC.

The chain joins TRBV6-1 to TRBJ2-7, with D perhaps TRBD2 (6 bases). V gave up 2 bases and J gave up 9 bases, with 23 bases separating them. This CDR3 contains 16 residues. Germline V gives CDR1 MNHNS, CDR2 SASEGT. CDR3 protein: CASSESWAGTPLGQYF. CDR3 DNA: TGTGCCAGCAGTGAAAGTTGGGCGGGGACCCCCTTGGGGCAGTACTTC.

This rearrangement joins TRBV18 to TRBJ1-2, with D perhaps TRBD1 (6 bases). The CDR3 runs to 15 residues. Germline CDR1 is KGHSH and CDR2 is LQKENI. V shed 5 bases and J shed 4 bases, with 17 bases lying between them. The CDR3 coding sequence is TGTGCCAGCTCATCTCTGACAGGAAACGTCTATGGCTACACCTTC. It translates to CASSSLTGNVYGYTF.

V usage is TRBV11-3 and J usage is TRBJ2-1; 7 positions agree with TRBD2. Looked up from germline, CDR1 is SGHNT and CDR2 is YENEEA. The trim removed 5 bases at V and 0 bases at J, leaving 7 bases unmatched. The CDR3 is 16 amino acids. CDR3 residues: CASSIAGTNSYNEQFF. Here the CDR3 DNA reads TGTGCCAGCAGCATTGCCGGGACTAACTCCTACAATGAGCAGTTCTTC.